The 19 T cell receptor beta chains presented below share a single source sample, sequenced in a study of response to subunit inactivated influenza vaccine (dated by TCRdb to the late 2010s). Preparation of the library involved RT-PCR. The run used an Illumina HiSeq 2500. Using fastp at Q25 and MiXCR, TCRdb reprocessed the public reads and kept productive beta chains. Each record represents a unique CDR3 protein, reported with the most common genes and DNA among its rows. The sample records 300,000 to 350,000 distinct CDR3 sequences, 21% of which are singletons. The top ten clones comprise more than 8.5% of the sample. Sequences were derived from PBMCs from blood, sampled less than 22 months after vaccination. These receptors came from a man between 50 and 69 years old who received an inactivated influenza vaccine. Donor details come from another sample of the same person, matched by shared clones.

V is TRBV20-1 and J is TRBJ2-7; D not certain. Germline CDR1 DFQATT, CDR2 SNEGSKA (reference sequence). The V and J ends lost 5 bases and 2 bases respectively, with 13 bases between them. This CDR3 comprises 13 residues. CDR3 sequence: CSARLLATYEQYF. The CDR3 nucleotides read TGCAGTGCTCGACTCCTTGCTACCTACGAGCAGTACTTC.

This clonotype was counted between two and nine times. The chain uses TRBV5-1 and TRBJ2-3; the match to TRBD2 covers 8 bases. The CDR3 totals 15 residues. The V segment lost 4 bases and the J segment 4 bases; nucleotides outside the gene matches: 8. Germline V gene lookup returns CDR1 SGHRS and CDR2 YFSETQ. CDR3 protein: CASSGRAGDADTQYF. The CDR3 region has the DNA TGCGCCAGCAGCGGAAGAGCGGGAGACGCAGATACGCAGTATTTT.

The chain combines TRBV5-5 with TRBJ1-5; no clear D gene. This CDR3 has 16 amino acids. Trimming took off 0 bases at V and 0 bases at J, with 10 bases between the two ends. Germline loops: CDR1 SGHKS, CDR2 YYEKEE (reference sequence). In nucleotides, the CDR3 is TGTGCCAGCAGCTTGGCGGCAGACTATAGCAATCAGCCCCAGCATTTT. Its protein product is CASSLAADYSNQPQHF.

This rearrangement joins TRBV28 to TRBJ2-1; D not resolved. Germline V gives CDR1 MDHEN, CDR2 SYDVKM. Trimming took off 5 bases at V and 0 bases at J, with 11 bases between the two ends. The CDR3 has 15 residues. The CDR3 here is CASSRLQSSYNEQFF. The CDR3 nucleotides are TGTGCCAGCAGTCGTCTCCAAAGCTCCTACAATGAGCAGTTCTTC.

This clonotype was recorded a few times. CDR3 residues: CASSSIPGLAGPADTQYF. In DNA, the CDR3 is TGTGCCAGCTCATCAATTCCGGGACTAGCGGGACCAGCGGATACGCAGTATTTT. The rearrangement links TRBV18 to TRBJ2-3; 13 bases are shared with TRBD2. Germline lookup yields CDR1 KGHSH and CDR2 LQKENI. The trim removed 5 bases at V and 6 bases at J, leaving 14 bases unmatched. The CDR3 is made up of 18 amino acids.

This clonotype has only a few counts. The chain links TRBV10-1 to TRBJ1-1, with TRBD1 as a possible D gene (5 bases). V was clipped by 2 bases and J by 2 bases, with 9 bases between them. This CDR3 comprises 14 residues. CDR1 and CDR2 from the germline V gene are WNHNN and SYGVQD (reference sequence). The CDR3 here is CASSEERGNTEAFF. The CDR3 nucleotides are TGCGCCAGCAGTGAGGAGCGGGGCAACACTGAAGCTTTCTTT.

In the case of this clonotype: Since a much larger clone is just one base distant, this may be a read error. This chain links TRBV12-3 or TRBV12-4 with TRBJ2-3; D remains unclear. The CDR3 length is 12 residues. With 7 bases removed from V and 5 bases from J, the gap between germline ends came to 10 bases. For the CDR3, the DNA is TGTGCCAGCACCCCCACGGTAGATACGCAGTATTTT. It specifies CASTPTVDTQYF.

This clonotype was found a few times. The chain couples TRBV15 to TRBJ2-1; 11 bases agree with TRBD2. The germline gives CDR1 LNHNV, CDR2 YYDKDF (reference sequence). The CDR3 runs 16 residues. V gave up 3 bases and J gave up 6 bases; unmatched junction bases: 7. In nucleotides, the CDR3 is TGTGCCACCAGCAGGGGAAATAGCGGGGGGGGCAATGAGCAGTTCTTC. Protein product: CATSRGNSGGGNEQFF.

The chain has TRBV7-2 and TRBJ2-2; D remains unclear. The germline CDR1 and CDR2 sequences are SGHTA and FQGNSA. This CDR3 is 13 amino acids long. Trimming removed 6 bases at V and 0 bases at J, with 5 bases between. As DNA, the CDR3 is TGTGCCAGCAGACACGCGAACACCGGGGAGCTGTTTTTT. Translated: CASRHANTGELFF.

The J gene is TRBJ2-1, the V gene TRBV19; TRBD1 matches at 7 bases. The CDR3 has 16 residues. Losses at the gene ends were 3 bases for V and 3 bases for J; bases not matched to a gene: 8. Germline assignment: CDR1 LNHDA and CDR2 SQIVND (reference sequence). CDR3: CASSISGQNNYNEQFF. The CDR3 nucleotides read TGTGCCAGTAGTATCTCGGGACAGAATAACTACAATGAGCAGTTCTTC.

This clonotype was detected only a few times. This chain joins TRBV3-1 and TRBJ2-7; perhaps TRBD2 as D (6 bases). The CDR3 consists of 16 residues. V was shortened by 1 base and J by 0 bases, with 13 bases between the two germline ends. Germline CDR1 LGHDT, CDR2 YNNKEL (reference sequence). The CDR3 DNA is TGTGCCAGCAGCCAAGGTGTGGCGGGGAACTCCTACGAGCAGTACTTC. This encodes CASSQGVAGNSYEQYF.

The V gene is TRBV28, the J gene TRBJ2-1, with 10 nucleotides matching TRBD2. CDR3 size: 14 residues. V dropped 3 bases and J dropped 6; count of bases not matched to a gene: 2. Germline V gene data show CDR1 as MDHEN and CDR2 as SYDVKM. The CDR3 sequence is CASSLRLAGNEQFF. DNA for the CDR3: TGTGCCAGCAGTTTGAGACTAGCGGGCAATGAGCAGTTCTTC. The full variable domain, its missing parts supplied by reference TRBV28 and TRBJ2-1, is DVKVTQSSRYLVKRTGEKVFLECVQDMDHENMFWYRQDPGLGLRLIYFSYDVKMKEKGDIPEGYSVSREKKERFSLILESASTNQTSMYLCASSLRLAGNEQFFGPGTRLTVL.

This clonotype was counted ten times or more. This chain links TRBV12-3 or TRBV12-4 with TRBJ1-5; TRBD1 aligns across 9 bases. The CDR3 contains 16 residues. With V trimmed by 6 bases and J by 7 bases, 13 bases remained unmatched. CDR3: CASSTEYLTGGQPQHF. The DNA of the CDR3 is TGTGCCAGCAGCACCGAATATCTGACAGGGGGACAGCCCCAGCATTTT.

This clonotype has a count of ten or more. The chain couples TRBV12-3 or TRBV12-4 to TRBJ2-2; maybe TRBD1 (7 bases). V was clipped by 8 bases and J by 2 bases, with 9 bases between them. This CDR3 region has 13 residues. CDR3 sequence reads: CASQGGNTGELFF. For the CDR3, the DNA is TGTGCCAGCCAGGGGGGAAACACCGGGGAGCTGTTTTTT.

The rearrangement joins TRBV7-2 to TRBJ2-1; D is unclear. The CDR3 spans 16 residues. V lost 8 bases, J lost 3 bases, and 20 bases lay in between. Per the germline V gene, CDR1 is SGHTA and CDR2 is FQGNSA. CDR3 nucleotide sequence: TGTGCCAGCTTCCCAACCCGGCTGGACCTCTACAATGAGCAGTTCTTC. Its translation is CASFPTRLDLYNEQFF.

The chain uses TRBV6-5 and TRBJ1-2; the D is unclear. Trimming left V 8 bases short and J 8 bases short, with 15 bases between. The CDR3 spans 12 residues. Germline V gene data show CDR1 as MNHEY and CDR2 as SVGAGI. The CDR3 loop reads CASRSGGLGYTF. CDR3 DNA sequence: TGTGCCAGCCGATCAGGCGGACTAGGCTACACCTTC.

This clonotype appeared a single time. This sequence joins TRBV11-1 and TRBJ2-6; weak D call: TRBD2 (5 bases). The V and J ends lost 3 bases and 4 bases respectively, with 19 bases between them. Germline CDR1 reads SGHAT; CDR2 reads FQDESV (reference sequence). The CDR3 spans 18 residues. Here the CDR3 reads CASSLGADLGLGANVLTF. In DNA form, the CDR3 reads TGTGCCAGCAGCTTGGGAGCGGATCTCGGTTTAGGGGCCAACGTCCTGACTTTC. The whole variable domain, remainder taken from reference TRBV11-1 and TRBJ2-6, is EAEVAQSPRYKITEKSQAVAFWCDPISGHATLYWYRQILGQGPELLVQFQDESVVDDSQLPKDRFSAERLKGVDSTLKIQPAELGDSAMYLCASSLGADLGLGANVLTFGAGSRLTVL.

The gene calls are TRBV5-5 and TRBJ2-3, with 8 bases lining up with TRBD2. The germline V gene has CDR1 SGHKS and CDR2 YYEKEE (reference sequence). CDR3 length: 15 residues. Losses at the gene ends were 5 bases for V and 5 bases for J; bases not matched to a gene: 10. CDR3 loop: CASSFLGLAKDTQYF. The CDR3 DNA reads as TGTGCCAGCAGTTTTCTCGGACTAGCAAAAGATACGCAGTATTTT.

The CDR3 region is CASSIRQGAGNTIYF. The CDR3 coding sequence is TGTGCCAGCAGTATAAGACAGGGGGCTGGAAACACCATATATTTT. The rearrangement uses TRBV12-3 or TRBV12-4 and TRBJ1-3, with TRBD1 matching 9 bases. The CDR3 has 15 residues. J was trimmed by 2 bases and V by 5 bases; bases with no gene match: 4.